Below, one T cell receptor beta chain is given with its context. Antigen unknown. The data were produced by immunoSEQ multiplex PCR, yet TCRdb's version contains in-frame clones alone and is incomplete. The table records 200,000 to 250,000 clones, around 90% of them present only once. This specimen belongs to a study of cytomegalovirus exposure and HLA in healthy donors. Study-wide points: The study flagged some 170 TCR beta chains as cytomegalovirus-associated.

The donors were members of the roughly 120-subject validation cohort (separate from the approximately 670-subject first cohort). This CDR3 has 15 residues. V dropped 7 bases and J dropped 0 bases, with 10 bases sitting between them. Per the germline V gene, CDR1 is LNHNV and CDR2 is YYDKDF (reference sequence). The chain uses TRBV15 and TRBJ2-6, with D unresolved. The clonotype originates from a woman aged 18-29 years in good health and CMV-seropositive. The sequenced sample consisted of PBMCs. CDR3 DNA sequence: TGTGCCACCACCGTGCGGCTCTCTGGGGCCAACGTCCTGACTTTC. It translates to CATTVRLSGANVLTF.